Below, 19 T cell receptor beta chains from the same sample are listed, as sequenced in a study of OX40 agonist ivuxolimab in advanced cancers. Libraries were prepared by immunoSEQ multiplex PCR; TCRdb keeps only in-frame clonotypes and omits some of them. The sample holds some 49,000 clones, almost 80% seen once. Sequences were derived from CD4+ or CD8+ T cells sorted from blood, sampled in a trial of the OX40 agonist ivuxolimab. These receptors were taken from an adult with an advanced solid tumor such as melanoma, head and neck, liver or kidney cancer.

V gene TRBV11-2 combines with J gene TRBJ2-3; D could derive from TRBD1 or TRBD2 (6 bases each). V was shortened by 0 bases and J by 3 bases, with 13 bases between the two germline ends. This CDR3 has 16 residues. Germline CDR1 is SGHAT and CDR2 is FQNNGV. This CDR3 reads CASSLEGGLWTDTQYF. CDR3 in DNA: TGTGCCAGCAGCTTAGAAGGGGGGTTATGGACAGATACGCAGTATTTT.

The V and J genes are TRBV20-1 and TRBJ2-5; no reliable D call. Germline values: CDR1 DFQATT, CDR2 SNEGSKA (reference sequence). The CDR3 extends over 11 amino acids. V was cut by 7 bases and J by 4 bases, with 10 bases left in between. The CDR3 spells CSERVRETQYF. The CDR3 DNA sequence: TGCAGTGAAAGGGTCCGAGAGACCCAGTACTTC.

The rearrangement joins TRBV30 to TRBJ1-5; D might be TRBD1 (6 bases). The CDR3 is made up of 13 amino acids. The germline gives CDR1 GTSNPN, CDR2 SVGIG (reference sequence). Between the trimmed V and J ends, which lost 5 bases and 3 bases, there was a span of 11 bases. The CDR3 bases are TGTGCCTGGGGTAACAGGGCCAATCAGCCCCAGCATTTT. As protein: CAWGNRANQPQHF.

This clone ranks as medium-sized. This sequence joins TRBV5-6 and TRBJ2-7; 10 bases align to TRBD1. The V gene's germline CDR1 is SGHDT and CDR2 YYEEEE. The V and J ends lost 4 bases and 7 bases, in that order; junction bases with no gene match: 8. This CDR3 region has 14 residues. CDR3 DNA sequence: TGTGCCAGCAGCCCGGGGACAGGGGACAGAGAGCAGTACTTC. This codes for CASSPGTGDREQYF. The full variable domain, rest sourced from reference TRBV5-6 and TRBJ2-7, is DAGVTQSPTHLIKTRGQQVTLRCSPKSGHDTVSWYQQALGQGPQFIFQYYEEEERQRGNFPDRFSGHQFPNYSSELNVNALLLGDSALYLCASSPGTGDREQYFGPGTRLTVT.

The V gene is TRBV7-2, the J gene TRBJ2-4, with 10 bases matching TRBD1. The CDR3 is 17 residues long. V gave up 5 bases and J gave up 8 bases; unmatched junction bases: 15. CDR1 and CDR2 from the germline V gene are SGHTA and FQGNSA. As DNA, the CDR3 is TGTGCCAGCAGCCCTAACCCCTGGGACAGGGGTTTGGACATTCAGTACTTC. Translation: CASSPNPWDRGLDIQYF.

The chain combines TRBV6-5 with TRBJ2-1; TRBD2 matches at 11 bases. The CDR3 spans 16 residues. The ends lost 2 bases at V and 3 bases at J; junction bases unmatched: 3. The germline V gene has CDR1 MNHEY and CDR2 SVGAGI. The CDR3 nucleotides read TGTGCCAGCAGTTACCCCGGGACTAGCGGCTACAATGAGCAGTTCTTC. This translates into CASSYPGTSGYNEQFF.

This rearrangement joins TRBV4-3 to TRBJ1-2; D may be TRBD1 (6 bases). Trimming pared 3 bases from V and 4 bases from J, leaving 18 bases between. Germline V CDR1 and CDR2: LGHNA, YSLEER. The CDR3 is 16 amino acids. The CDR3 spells CASSHSQGGGGYGYTF. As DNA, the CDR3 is TGCGCCAGCAGCCATTCCCAGGGAGGGGGAGGCTATGGCTACACCTTC.

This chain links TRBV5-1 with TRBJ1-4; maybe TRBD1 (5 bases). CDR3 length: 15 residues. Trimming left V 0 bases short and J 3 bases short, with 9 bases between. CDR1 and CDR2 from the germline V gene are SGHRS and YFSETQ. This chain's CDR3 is CASSLVGVANEKLFF. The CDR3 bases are TGCGCCAGCAGCTTGGTGGGGGTAGCTAATGAAAAACTGTTTTTT.

The CDR3 DNA reads as TGTGCCAGCAGTCCCCGTTGGAGCTCCTATAATTCACCCCTCCACTTT. Amino acid sequence: CASSPRWSSYNSPLHF. The chain employs TRBV2 and TRBJ1-6; D unresolved. This CDR3 region has 16 residues. Trimming stripped 5 bases from V and 0 bases from J, with 11 bases between. The germline V gene encodes CDR1 SNHLY and CDR2 FYNNEI.

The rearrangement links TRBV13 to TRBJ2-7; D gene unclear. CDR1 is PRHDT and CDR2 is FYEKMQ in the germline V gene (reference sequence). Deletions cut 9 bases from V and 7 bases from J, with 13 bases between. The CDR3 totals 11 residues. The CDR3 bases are TGTGCCAGAAGACCGTGTAGGGAGCAGTACTTC. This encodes CARRPCREQYF.

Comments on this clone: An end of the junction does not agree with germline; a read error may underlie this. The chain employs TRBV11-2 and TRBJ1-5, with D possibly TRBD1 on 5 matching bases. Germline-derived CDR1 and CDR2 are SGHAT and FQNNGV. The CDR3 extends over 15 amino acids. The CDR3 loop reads CASSIEGQGNQPQHF. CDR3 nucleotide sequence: TGTGCCAGCAGCATAGAGGGCCAGGGTAATCAGCCCCAGCATTTT.

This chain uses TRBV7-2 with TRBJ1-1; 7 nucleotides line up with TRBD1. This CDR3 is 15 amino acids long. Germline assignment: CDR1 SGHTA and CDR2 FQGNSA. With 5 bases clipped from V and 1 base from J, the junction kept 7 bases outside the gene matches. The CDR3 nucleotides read TGTGCCAGCAGCCTACTACAGGGGTCGAACACTGAAGCTTTCTTT. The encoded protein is CASSLLQGSNTEAFF.

The CDR3 sequence is CASSLVGNEQFF. As DNA, the CDR3 is TGTGCCAGCAGCTTAGTTGGCAATGAGCAGTTCTTC. The rearrangement links TRBV7-9 to TRBJ2-1; D is unresolved. This CDR3 comprises 12 residues. Germline V gene data show CDR1 as SEHNR and CDR2 as FQNEAQ (reference sequence). The germline V and J ends were trimmed by 1 base and 6 bases, with 4 bases remaining between them. Supplemented by reference TRBV7-9 and TRBJ2-1, the full variable domain reads DTGVSQNPRHKITKRGQNVTFRCDPISEHNRLYWYRQTLGQGPEFLTYFQNEAQLEKSRLLSDRFSAERPKGSFSTLEIQRTEQGDSAMYLCASSLVGNEQFFGPGTRLTVL.

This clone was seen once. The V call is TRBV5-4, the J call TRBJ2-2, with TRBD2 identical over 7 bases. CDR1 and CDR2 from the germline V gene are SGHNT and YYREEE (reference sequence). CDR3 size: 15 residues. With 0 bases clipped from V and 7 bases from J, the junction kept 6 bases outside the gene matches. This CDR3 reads CASSLERDRGGELFF. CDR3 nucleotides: TGTGCCAGCAGCTTGGAGCGGGATAGGGGCGGGGAGCTGTTTTTT.

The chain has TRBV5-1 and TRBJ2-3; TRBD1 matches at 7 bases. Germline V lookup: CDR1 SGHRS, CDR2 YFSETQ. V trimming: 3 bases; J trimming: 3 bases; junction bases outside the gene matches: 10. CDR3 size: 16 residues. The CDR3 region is CASSSEGQMGTDTQYF. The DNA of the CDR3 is TGCGCCAGCAGCTCCGAGGGACAGATGGGTACAGATACGCAGTATTTT.

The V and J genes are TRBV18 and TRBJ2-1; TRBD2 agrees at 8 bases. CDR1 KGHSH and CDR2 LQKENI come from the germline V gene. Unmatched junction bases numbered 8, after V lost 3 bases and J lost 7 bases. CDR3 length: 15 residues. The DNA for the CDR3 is TGTGCCAGCTCACCTCCGGGACTAGTTATGAATGAGCAGTTCTTC. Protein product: CASSPPGLVMNEQFF.

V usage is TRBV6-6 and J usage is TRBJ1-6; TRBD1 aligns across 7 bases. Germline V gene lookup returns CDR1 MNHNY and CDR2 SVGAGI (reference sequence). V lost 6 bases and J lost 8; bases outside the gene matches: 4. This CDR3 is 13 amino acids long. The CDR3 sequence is CASRKQGYSPLHF. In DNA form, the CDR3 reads TGTGCCAGCAGGAAACAGGGGTATTCACCCCTCCACTTT.

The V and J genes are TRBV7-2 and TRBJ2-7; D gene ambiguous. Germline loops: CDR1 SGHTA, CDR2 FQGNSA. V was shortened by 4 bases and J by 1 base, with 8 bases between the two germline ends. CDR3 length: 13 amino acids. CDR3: CASSSTTSYEQYF. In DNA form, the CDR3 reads TGTGCCAGCAGCTCAACCACTTCCTACGAGCAGTACTTC.

This CDR3 is CAISGLPDNEQFF. DNA for the CDR3: TGTGCCATCAGTGGGTTACCTGACAATGAGCAGTTCTTC. This chain connects TRBV10-3 to TRBJ2-1; no firm D call. The CDR3 has 13 amino acids. CDR1 is ENHRY, CDR2 SYGVKD, per germline. V was shortened by 4 bases and J by 5 bases, with 9 bases between the two germline ends.